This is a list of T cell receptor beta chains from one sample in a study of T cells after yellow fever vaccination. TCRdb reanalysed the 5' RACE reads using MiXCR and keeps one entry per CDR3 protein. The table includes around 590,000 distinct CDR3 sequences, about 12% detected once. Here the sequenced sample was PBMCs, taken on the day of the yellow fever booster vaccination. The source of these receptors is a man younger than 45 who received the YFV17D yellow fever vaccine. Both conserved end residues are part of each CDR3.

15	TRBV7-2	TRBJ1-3	CASSWTGAVGNTIYF
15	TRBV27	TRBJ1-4	CASSLSVSREEKLFF
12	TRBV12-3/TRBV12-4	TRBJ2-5	CASSSSGQTQYF
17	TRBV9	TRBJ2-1	CASSVVASGRGGHEQFF
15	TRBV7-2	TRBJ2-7	CASSLSSGIPHEQYF
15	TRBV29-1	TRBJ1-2	CSVPQSGGRNYGYTF
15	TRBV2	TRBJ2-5	CASSDPGGDLETQYF
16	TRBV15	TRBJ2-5	CATSRDLAGAGETQYF
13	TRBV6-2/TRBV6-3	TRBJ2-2	CASRGLLTGELFF
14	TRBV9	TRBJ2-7	CASSVAGASYEQYF
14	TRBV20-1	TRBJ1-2	CSARDPTGNYGYTF
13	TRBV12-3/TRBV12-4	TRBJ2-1	CASSLVVTGEQFF
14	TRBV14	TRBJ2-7	CASSQGLAAGREYF
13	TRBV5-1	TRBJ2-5	CASSKDRAETQYF
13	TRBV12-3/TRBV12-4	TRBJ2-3	CASSPHNTDTQYF
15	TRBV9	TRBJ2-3	CASSVAGQGTDTQYF
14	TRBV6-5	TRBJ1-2	CASSYSGEAYGYTF
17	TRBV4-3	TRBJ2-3	CASSQGVMTFLTDTQYF
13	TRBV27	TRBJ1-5	CASSLSLDQPQHF
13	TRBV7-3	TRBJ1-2	CASSSSRRWGYTF
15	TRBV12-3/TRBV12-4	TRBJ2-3	CASSLYVGRTDTQYF
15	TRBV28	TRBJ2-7	CASSIPAGGVHEQYF
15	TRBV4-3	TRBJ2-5	CASSQDAYGYETQYF
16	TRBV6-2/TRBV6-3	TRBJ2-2	CASSKPSGARPGELFF
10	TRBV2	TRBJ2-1	CARDRDEQFF